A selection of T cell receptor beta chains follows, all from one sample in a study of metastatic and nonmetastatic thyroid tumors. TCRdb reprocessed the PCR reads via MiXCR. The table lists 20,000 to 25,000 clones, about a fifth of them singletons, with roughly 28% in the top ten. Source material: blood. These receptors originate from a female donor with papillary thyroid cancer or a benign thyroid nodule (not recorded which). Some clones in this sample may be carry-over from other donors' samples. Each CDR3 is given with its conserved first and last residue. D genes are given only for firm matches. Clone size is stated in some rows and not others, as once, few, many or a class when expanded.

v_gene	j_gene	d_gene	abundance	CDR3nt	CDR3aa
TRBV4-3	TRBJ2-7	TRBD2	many	TGCGCCAGCAGCCAAGGACTAGCGGGCCTCTACGAGCAGTACTTC	CASSQGLAGLYEQYF
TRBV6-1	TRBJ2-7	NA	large	TGTGCCAGCAGTTCCGAGGTGTACTACGAGCAGTACTTC	CASSSEVYYEQYF
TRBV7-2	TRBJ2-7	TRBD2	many	TGTGCCAGCAGCTTAGCAGCGTCTAGCGGGGTTAGCTCCTACGAGCAGTACTTC	CASSLAASSGVSSYEQYF
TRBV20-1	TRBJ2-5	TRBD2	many	TGCAGTGCTAGAGATAGCGGGAGTGGTAAGGAGACCCAGTACTTC	CSARDSGSGKETQYF
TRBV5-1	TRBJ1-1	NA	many	TGCGCCAGCAGCTTCGGGGCGGGAGGCAGACGGGACACTGAAGCTTTCTTT	CASSFGAGGRRDTEAFF
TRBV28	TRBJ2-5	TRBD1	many	TGTGCCAGTTCTCGGACAGGGGGCGTGAAGACCCAGTACTTC	CASSRTGGVKTQYF
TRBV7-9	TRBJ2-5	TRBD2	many	TGTGCCAGCAGCGCACCGGGACTAGCGGTCGGTGAGACCCAGTACTTC	CASSAPGLAVGETQYF
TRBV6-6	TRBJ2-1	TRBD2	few	TGTGCCAGCAGTTACTCGAGCTCTAGCGGGGGGAATGAGCAGTTCTTC	CASSYSSSSGGNEQFF
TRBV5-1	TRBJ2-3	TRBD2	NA	TGCGCCAGCAGCGCAACTAGCGGGAGGGTTGACACGCAGTATTTT	CASSATSGRVDTQYF
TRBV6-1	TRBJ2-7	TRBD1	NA	TGTGCCAGCAGTGACTTGCGATACCGAGACAGGGACTACGAGCAGTACTTC	CASSDLRYRDRDYEQYF